A selection of T cell receptor beta chains follows, all from one sample in a study of CD8+CD57+ T cells in acquired aplastic anemia. TCRdb fed the reads into MiXCR, producing one record per CDR3 protein. The profile covers around 190,000 distinct CDR3 sequences, with roughly 57% appearing a single time and approximately 32% taken by the ten largest. Sequencing was performed on sorted CD4+, CD8+, or CD8+CD57+ T cells (not recorded which) from PBMCs. These receptors were collected from a human donor in good health. Each CDR3 is given without its conserved first and last residue. Fields, in order: J gene, V gene, CDR3 protein.

J gene: TRBJ2-5; V gene: TRBV29-1; CDR3 protein: SGGLQQETQY
J gene: TRBJ2-2; V gene: TRBV7-2; CDR3 protein: ASHPGGSGELF
J gene: TRBJ1-1; V gene: TRBV7-2; CDR3 protein: ASSFSEMWTSTEAF
J gene: TRBJ1-3; V gene: TRBV7-9; CDR3 protein: ASSLGAASFSGNTIY
J gene: TRBJ1-2; V gene: TRBV10-3; CDR3 protein: AISEGTGYGYT
J gene: TRBJ2-7; V gene: TRBV2; CDR3 protein: AITGVSAYEQY
J gene: TRBJ2-7; V gene: TRBV6-2/TRBV6-3; CDR3 protein: ASSYSYTSGAYEQY
J gene: TRBJ1-1; V gene: TRBV20-1; CDR3 protein: SPGRYTEAF
J gene: TRBJ1-3; V gene: TRBV7-6; CDR3 protein: ASSLARGPGQGGDSPGNAIY
J gene: TRBJ1-2; V gene: TRBV5-6; CDR3 protein: ASSLRPGQGAYYGYT
J gene: TRBJ2-7; V gene: TRBV7-8; CDR3 protein: ASSLGTPNYYEQY
J gene: TRBJ2-7; V gene: TRBV5-8; CDR3 protein: ASSFGLTYEQY
J gene: TRBJ2-5; V gene: TRBV12-3/TRBV12-4; CDR3 protein: ASSLGAGWVQETQY
J gene: TRBJ2-7; V gene: TRBV6-6; CDR3 protein: ASSYTTNYEQY
J gene: TRBJ1-1; V gene: TRBV7-8; CDR3 protein: ASSTNLWLGS
J gene: TRBJ1-1; V gene: TRBV10-3; CDR3 protein: AIREVVTNTEAF
J gene: TRBJ2-5; V gene: TRBV7-2; CDR3 protein: ASSPGAGETQY
J gene: TRBJ1-3; V gene: TRBV20-1; CDR3 protein: SARSPRSGNTIY
J gene: TRBJ2-3; V gene: TRBV10-1; CDR3 protein: ASSEGGGVDTQY
J gene: TRBJ1-3; V gene: TRBV20-1; CDR3 protein: SARRLGSGNIIY
J gene: TRBJ2-1; V gene: TRBV9; CDR3 protein: ASSVSGMYNEQF
J gene: TRBJ2-7; V gene: TRBV7-3; CDR3 protein: ASSHGTISSYEQY
J gene: NA; V gene: TRBV20-1; CDR3 protein: SARDHGQGPYEQY
J gene: TRBJ2-7; V gene: TRBV20-1; CDR3 protein: SATGGGWSYEQY
J gene: TRBJ1-3; V gene: TRBV19; CDR3 protein: ASSTGGAPGNTIY
J gene: TRBJ1-1; V gene: TRBV7-9; CDR3 protein: ASSPNTGSTEAF
J gene: TRBJ2-7; V gene: TRBV20-1; CDR3 protein: SARPPGLAGEQY
J gene: TRBJ2-2; V gene: TRBV15; CDR3 protein: ATSRPRGSATGELF